The TCR beta chain under discussion was sequenced for a study of blood T cell repertoires in COVID-19. As for the study in general: Samples came from the United States, Italy and Spain, spanning acute and convalescent COVID-19. The cDNA or gDNA used as material had been derived from T cells, B-cell-depleted T cells, or PBMCs.

Across about two dozen US areas, participants ranged in age from 18 to 89 years. Sequencing was performed with immunoSEQ multiplex PCR; in TCRdb, only in-frame clones are kept and a portion is missing. Of approximately 190,000 clones in the sample, 82% were seen once. V shed 2 bases and J shed 4 bases, with 8 bases lying between them. CDR3 length equals 13 residues. The J gene is TRBJ2-5, the V gene TRBV12-3 or TRBV12-4; D gene ambiguous. Specimen: PBMCs or T cells enriched from blood (not recorded which). This TCR came from a woman aged 60-70 years with acute COVID-19. In DNA, the CDR3 is TGTGCCAGCAGTTTAAATCGGTTAGAGACCCAGTACTTC. Residues: CASSLNRLETQYF.